This paragraph reports one T cell receptor (beta chain). Its matching antigen is unknown. The CDR3 extends over 12 amino acids. Germline V gene lookup returns CDR1 LGHNA and CDR2 YSLEER. The data are from a study of T cells expressing NK-cell markers. Study-level results: A handful of donors showed these clonotypes also leading the CD3+CD56-NKG2C+ fraction.

UMIs were included in TCR beta cDNA generated by 5'RACE template switching. TCRdb reprocessed the 5' RACE reads, keeping one entry per CDR3 protein, no DNA. Recorded for this sample: about 110,000 distinct CDR3 sequences. Source material: blood T cells: a sorted CD56 or NKG2C T cell subset, CD4+ or CD8+ T cells, or bulk PBMC T cells (not recorded which). V is TRBV4-3 and J is TRBJ1-2. The receptor's source is a woman aged 18-69 years in good health. Here the CDR3 reads CASSRDSYGYTF.